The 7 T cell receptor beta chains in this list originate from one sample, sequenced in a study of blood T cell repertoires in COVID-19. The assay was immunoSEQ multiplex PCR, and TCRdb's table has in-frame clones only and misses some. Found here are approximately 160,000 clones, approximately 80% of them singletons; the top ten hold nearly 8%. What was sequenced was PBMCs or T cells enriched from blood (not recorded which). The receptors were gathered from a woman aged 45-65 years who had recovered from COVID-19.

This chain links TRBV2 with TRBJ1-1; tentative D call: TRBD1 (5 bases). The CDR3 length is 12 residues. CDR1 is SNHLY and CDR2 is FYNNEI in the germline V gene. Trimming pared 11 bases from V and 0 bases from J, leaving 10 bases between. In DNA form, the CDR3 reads TGTGCCTCCCCGGGGGTGAACACTGAAGCTTTCTTT. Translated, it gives CASPGVNTEAFF.

Here the CDR3 reads CASRLLRDQPQHF. The CDR3 DNA follows: TGTGCCAGCAGGCTACTCAGGGATCAGCCCCAGCATTTT. The V call is TRBV2, the J call TRBJ1-5, with TRBD1 as a possible D gene (5 bases). V lost 6 bases to trimming and J lost 5 bases, with 11 bases between them. Germline loops: CDR1 SNHLY, CDR2 FYNNEI. CDR3 length equals 13 residues. The complete variable domain, with remaining parts taken from reference TRBV2 and TRBJ1-5, reads EPEVTQTPSHQVTQMGQEVILRCVPISNHLYFYWYRQILGQKVEFLVSFYNNEISEKSEIFDDQFSVERPDGSNFTLKIRSTKLEDSAMYFCASRLLRDQPQHFGDGTRLSIL.

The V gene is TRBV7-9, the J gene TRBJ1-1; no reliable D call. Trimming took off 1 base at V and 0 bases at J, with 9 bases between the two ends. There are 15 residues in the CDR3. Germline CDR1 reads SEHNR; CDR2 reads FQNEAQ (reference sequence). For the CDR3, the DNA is TGTGCCAGCAGCTTAGAGAGGGTGATGAACACTGAAGCTTTCTTT. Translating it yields CASSLERVMNTEAFF.

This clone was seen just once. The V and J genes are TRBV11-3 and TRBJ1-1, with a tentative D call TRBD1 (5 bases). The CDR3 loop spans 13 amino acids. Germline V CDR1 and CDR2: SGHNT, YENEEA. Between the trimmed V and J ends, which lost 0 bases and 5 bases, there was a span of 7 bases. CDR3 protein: CASSLEGQTEAFF. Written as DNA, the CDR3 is TGTGCCAGCAGCTTAGAGGGGCAGACTGAAGCTTTCTTT.

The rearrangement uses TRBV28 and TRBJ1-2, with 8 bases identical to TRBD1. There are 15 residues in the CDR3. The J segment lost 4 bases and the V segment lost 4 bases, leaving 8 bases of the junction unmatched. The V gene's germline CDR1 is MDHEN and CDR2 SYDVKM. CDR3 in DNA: TGTGCCAGCAGTTCCCCAACAGGGGGAGGCTATGGCTACACCTTC. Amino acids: CASSSPTGGGYGYTF.

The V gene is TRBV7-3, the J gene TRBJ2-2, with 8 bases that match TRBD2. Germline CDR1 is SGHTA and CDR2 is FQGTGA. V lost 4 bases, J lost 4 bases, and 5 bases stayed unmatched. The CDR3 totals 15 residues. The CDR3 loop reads CASSSGLAGTGELFF. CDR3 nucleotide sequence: TGTGCCAGCAGCTCTGGACTAGCTGGCACCGGGGAGCTGTTTTTT.

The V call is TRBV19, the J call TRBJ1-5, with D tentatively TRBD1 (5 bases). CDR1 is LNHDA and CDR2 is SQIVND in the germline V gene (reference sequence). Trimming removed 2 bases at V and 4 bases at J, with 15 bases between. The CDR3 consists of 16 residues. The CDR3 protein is CASSISSDRRNQPQHF. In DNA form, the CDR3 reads TGTGCCAGTAGTATAAGTTCCGACAGAAGAAATCAGCCCCAGCATTTT. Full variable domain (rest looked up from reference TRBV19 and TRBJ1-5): DGGITQSPKYLFRKEGQNVTLSCEQNLNHDAMYWYRQDPGQGLRLIYYSQIVNDFQKGDIAEGYSVSREKKESFPLTVTSAQKNPTAFYLCASSISSDRRNQPQHFGDGTRLSIL.